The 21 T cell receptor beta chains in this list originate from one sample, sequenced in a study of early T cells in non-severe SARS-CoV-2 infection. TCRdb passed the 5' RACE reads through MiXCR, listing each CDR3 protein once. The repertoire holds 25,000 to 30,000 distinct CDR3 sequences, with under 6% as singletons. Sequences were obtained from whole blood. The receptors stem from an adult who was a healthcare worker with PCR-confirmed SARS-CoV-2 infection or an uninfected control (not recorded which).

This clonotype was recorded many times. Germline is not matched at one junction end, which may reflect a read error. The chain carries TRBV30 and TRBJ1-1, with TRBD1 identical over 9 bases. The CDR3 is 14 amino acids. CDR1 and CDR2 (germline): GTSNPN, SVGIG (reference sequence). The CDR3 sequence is CAWSRTGVNTEAFF. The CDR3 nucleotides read TGTGCCTGGAGTAGGACAGGGGTGAATACTGAAGCTTTCTTT.

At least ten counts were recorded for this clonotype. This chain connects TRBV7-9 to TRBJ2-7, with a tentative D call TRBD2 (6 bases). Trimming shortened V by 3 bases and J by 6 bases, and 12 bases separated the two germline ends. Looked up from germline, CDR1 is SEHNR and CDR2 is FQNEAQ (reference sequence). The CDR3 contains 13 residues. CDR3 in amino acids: CASSLGLGSEQYF. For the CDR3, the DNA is TGTGCCAGCAGCTTGGGACTGGGGAGCGAGCAGTACTTC.

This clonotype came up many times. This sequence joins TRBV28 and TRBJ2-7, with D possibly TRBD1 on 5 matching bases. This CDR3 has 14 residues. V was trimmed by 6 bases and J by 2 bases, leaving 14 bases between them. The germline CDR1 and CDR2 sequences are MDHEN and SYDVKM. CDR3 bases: TGTGCCAGCAGGAATGGGGCAGGGACCTACGAGCAGTACTTC. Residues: CASRNGAGTYEQYF.

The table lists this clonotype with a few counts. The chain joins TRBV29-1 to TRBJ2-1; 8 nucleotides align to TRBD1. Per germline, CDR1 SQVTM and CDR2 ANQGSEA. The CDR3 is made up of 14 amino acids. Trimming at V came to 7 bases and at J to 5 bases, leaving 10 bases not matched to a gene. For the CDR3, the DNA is TGCAGCGCCCGGGGCGGGACAGGCGACAATGAGCAGTTCTTC. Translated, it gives CSARGGTGDNEQFF.

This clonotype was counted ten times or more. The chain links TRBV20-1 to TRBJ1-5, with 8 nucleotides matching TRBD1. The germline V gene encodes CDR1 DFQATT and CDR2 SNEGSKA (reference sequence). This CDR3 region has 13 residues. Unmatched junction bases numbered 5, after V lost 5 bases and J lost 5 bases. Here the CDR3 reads CSAFGQGDQPQHF. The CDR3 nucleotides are TGCAGTGCTTTTGGACAGGGAGATCAGCCCCAGCATTTT.

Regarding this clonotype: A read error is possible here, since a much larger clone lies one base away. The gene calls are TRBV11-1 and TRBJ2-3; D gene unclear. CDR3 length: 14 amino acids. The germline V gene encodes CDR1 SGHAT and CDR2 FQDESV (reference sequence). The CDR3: CATSLRILPDTQYF. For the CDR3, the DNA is TGTGCCACCAGCTTACGGATTCTCCCAGATACGCAGTATTTT.

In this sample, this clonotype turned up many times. CDR3 region: CASSLRRGDTGELFF. For the CDR3, the DNA is TGCGCCAGCAGTCTCCGGAGGGGGGACACCGGGGAGCTGTTTTTT. The chain has TRBV5-1 and TRBJ2-2; D tentatively reads TRBD1 or TRBD2 (6 bases each). Trimming took 5 bases from V and 3 from J, leaving 14 bases between them. CDR3 length: 15 residues. Germline V gene sequence: CDR1 SGHRS, CDR2 YFSETQ. Supplemented by reference TRBV5-1 and TRBJ2-2, the full variable domain reads KAGVTQTPRYLIKTRGQQVTLSCSPISGHRSVSWYQQTPGQGLQFLFEYFSETQRNKGNFPGRFSGRQFSNSRSEMNVSTLELGDSALYLCASSLRRGDTGELFFGEGSRLTVL.

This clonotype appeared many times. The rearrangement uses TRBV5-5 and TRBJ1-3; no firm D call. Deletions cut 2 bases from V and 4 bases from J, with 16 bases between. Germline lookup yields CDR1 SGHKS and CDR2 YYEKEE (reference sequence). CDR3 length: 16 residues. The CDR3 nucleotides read TGTGCCAGCAGCTTTGGCCTTACCGCTACGGGAAACACCATATATTTT. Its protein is CASSFGLTATGNTIYF.

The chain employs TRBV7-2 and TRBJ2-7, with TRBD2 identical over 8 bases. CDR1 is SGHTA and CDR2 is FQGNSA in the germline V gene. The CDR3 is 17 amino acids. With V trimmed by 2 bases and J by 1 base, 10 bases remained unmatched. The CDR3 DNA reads TGTGCCAGCAGCTTAAACGGGAGGGGGAGCTTTTCCTACGAGCAGTACTTC. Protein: CASSLNGRGSFSYEQYF.

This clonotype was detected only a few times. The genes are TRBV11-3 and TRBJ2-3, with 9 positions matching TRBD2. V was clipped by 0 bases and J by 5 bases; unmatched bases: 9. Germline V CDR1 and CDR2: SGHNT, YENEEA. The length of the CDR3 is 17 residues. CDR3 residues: CASSLEDFFSGRDTQYF. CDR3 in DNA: TGTGCCAGCAGCTTAGAAGATTTTTTTAGCGGGAGAGATACGCAGTATTTT.

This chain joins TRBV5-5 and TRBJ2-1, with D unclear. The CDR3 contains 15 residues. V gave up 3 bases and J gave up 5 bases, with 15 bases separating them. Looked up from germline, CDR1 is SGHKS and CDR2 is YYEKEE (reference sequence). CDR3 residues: CASSSMRKKDNEQFF. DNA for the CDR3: TGTGCCAGCAGCTCGATGAGGAAGAAGGACAATGAGCAGTTCTTC.

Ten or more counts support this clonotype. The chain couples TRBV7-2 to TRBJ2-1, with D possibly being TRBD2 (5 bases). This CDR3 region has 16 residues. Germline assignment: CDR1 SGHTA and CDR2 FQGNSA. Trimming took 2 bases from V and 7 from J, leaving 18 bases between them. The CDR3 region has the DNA TGTGCCAGCAGCTTACAGGCCCAGAGGGAGAAGAATGAGCAGTTCTTC. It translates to CASSLQAQREKNEQFF. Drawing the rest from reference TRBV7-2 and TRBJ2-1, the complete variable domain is GAGVSQSPSNKVTEKGKDVELRCDPISGHTALYWYRQSLGQGLEFLIYFQGNSAPDKSGLPSDRFSAERTGGSVSTLTIQRTQQEDSAVYLCASSLQAQREKNEQFFGPGTRLTVL.

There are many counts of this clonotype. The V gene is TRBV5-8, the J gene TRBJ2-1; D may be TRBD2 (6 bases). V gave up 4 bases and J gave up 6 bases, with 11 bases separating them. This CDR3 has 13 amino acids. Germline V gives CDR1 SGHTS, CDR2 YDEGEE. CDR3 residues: CASSPWRANEQFF. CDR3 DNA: TGTGCCAGCAGCCCGTGGAGGGCCAATGAGCAGTTCTTC.

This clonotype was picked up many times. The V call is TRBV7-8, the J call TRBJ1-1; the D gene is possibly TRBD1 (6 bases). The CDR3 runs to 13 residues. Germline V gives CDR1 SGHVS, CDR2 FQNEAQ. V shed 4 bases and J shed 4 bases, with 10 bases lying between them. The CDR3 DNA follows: TGTGCCAGCAGCTGGAGGGGGAGCACTGAAGCTTTCTTT. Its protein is CASSWRGSTEAFF. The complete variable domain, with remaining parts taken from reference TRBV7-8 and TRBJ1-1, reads GAGVSQSPRYKVAKRGQDVALRCDPISGHVSLFWYQQALGQGPEFLTYFQNEAQLDKSGLPSDRFFAERPEGSVSTLKIQRTQQEDSAVYLCASSWRGSTEAFFGQGTRLTVV.

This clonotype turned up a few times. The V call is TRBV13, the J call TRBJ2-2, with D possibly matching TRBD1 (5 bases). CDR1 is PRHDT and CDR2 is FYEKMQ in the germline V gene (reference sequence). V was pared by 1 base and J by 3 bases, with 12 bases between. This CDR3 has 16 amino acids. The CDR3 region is CASSLAPRVYTGELFF. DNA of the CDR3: TGTGCCAGCAGCTTAGCCCCCAGGGTATACACCGGGGAGCTGTTTTTT.

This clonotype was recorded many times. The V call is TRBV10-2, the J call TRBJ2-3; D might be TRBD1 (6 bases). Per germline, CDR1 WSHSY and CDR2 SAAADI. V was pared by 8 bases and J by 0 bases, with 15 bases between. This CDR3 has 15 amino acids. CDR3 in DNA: TGCGCCAGCTATCAGGGGAAGAGGAGCACAGATACGCAGTATTTT. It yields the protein CASYQGKRSTDTQYF.

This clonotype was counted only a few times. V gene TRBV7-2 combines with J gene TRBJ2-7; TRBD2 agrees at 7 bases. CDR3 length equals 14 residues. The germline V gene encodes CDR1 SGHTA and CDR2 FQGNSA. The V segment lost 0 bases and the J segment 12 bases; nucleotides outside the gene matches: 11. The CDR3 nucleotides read TGTGCCAGCAGCTTAGCGGCTAGCGGAGCGATGTTGTACTTC. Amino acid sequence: CASSLAASGAMLYF.

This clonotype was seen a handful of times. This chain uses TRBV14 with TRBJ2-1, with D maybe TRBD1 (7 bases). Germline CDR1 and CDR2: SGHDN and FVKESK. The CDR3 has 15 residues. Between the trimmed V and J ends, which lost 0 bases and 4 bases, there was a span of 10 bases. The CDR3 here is CASSQERDRYNEQFF. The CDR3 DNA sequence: TGTGCCAGCAGCCAAGAGCGGGACAGATACAATGAGCAGTTCTTC.

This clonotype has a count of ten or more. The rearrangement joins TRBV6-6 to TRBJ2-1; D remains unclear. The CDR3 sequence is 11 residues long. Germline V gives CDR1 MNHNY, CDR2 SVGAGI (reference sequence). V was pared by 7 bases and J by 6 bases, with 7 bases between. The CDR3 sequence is CASTFPNEQFF. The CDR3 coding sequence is TGTGCCAGCACATTCCCCAATGAGCAGTTCTTC.

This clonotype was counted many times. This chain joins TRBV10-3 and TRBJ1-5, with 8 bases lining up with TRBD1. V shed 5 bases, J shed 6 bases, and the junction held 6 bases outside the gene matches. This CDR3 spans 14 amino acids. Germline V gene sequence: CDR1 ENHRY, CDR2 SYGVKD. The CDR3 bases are TGTGCCATCAGTCCAGGGACAGGAATTCAGCCCCAGCATTTT. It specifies CAISPGTGIQPQHF.

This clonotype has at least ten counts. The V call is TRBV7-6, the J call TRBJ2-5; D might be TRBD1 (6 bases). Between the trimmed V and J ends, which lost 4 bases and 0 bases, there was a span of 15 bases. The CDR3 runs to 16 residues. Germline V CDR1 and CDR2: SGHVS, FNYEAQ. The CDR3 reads CASSSIPWTDQETQYF. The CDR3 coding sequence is TGTGCCAGCAGCTCCATTCCCTGGACAGACCAAGAGACCCAGTACTTC.